Below, 17 T cell receptor beta chains from the same sample are listed, as sequenced in a study of blood T cell repertoires in COVID-19 (dated by TCRdb to between 2020 and 2021). The library was prepared using the immunoSEQ multiplex PCR assay. In its TCRdb copy, this immuneACCESS table keeps in-frame sequences only and misses some clones. Where compared with another copy, unresolved V genes explain less than half of these, and the others have no known cause. In this sample the table shows approximately 260,000 clones, over 75% of which occur a single time. In total, the top ten clones hold approximately 2.1% of the sample. The source material was peripheral blood. The origin of the receptors is a middle-aged woman who had recovered from COVID-19.

This clone has a single count. This chain uses TRBV19 with TRBJ2-5; D is possibly TRBD1 (5 bases). V lost 1 base and J 5 bases, leaving 8 bases between the germline ends. CDR3 length: 13 residues. Germline CDR1 and CDR2: LNHDA and SQIVND (reference sequence). The CDR3 DNA follows: TGTGCCAGTAGTATAGGGCGACAGGAGACCCAGTACTTC. This gives the protein CASSIGRQETQYF.

In this sample, this clone turned up a few times. The CDR3 DNA reads as TGTGCCAGCAGTTACTCGGGACTAGCGGGAGGACATAACACCGGGGAGCTGTTTTTT. Translated, it gives CASSYSGLAGGHNTGELFF. This chain joins TRBV6-2 or TRBV6-3 and TRBJ2-2, with 15 bases lining up with TRBD2. CDR3 length equals 19 residues. J lost 2 bases, V lost 0 bases, and 4 bases had no gene match. Germline lookup yields CDR1 MNHEY and CDR2 SVGEGT.

V gene TRBV5-5 combines with J gene TRBJ1-5, with a weak D call TRBD1 (5 bases). CDR1 and CDR2 (germline): SGHKS, YYEKEE (reference sequence). The CDR3 consists of 15 residues. The V end lost 3 bases, the J end lost 4 bases, and 14 bases lay between the germline ends. CDR3 sequence: CASSSTAYPNQPQHF. CDR3 bases: TGTGCCAGCAGCTCGACAGCCTACCCTAATCAGCCCCAGCATTTT.

This clone showed up just once. The V and J genes are TRBV7-9 and TRBJ2-2; D is perhaps TRBD1 (6 bases). Per germline, CDR1 SEHNR and CDR2 FQNEAQ (reference sequence). This CDR3 region has 16 residues. Deletions cut 5 bases from V and 6 bases from J, with 19 bases between. CDR3 loop: CASSPGPTGSAGELFF. The DNA of the CDR3 is TGTGCCAGCAGCCCCGGGCCCACAGGGTCCGCCGGGGAGCTGTTTTTT.

Concerning this clone itself: The same CDR3 also results from other DNA sequences found in this sample. This chain connects TRBV18 to TRBJ2-7; 9 nucleotides line up with TRBD1. With V trimmed by 3 bases and J by 3 bases, 3 bases remained unmatched. This CDR3 has 14 amino acids. The V gene's germline CDR1 is KGHSH and CDR2 LQKENI. The CDR3 DNA is TGTGCCAGCTCACCGGGACAGGGCCGCTACGAGCAGTACTTC. The encoded protein is CASSPGQGRYEQYF.

CDR3 in DNA: TGTGCCAGCAGTTCGTCCGGGACAGAGGTTGTTGGCTACACCTTC. Encoded protein: CASSSSGTEVVGYTF. The gene calls are TRBV27 and TRBJ1-2; 7 bases match TRBD1. The CDR3 has 15 amino acids. J lost 7 bases, V lost 4 bases, and 12 bases had no gene match. Per germline, CDR1 MNHEY and CDR2 SMNVEV (reference sequence).

V and J are TRBV7-2 and TRBJ2-5, with 7 bases aligning to TRBD1. V shed 2 bases, J shed 4 bases, and the junction held 7 bases outside the gene matches. CDR1 and CDR2 (germline): SGHTA, FQGNSA. The CDR3 runs 15 residues. CDR3 DNA: TGTGCCAGCAGCTTAACGACAGGGTGGCGAGAGACCCAGTACTTC. This gives the protein CASSLTTGWRETQYF.

The rearrangement uses TRBV30 and TRBJ1-4; 9 nucleotides line up with TRBD1. The length of the CDR3 is 15 residues. Germline trimming cut 0 bases from V and 12 bases from J; bases unmatched to any gene: 11. Germline CDR1 GTSNPN, CDR2 SVGIG (reference sequence). CDR3 residues: CAWSVGGTGIEELFF. The CDR3 DNA sequence: TGTGCCTGGAGTGTAGGCGGGACAGGGATCGAGGAACTGTTTTTT.

This clone was detected only once. This chain joins TRBV5-1 and TRBJ2-7; D remains unclear. Germline loops: CDR1 SGHRS, CDR2 YFSETQ. The CDR3 consists of 12 residues. The ends were cut back, 4 bases at V and 0 bases at J, with 5 bases in the middle. The CDR3 is CASSKSSYEQYF. CDR3 nucleotide sequence: TGCGCCAGCAGCAAGAGCTCCTACGAGCAGTACTTC.

The chain employs TRBV7-2 and TRBJ2-1; D is perhaps TRBD2 (5 bases). The V gene's germline CDR1 is SGHTA and CDR2 FQGNSA. V was cut by 2 bases and J by 9 bases, with 20 bases left in between. This CDR3 has 16 residues. CDR3 sequence reads: CASSLSSSSFLGEQFF. CDR3 DNA: TGTGCCAGCAGCTTATCTTCTAGCAGCTTTTTGGGTGAGCAGTTCTTC. Looking up the rest from reference TRBV7-2 and TRBJ2-1 gives the full variable domain: GAGVSQSPSNKVTEKGKDVELRCDPISGHTALYWYRQSLGQGLEFLIYFQGNSAPDKSGLPSDRFSAERTGGSVSTLTIQRTQQEDSAVYLCASSLSSSSFLGEQFFGPGTRLTVL.

V and J are TRBV7-2 and TRBJ1-2; D is undetermined. Trimming stripped 5 bases from V and 0 bases from J, with 10 bases between. CDR1 is SGHTA, CDR2 FQGNSA, per germline. The CDR3 runs to 14 residues. CDR3 protein: CASSPLGPNYGYTF. The DNA of the CDR3 is TGTGCCAGCAGCCCGTTGGGCCCTAACTATGGCTACACCTTC.

The chain couples TRBV7-3 to TRBJ1-4, with TRBD1 as a possible D gene (5 bases). CDR1 and CDR2 (germline): SGHTA, FQGTGA. The V gene lost 5 bases and the J gene lost 2 bases, with 18 bases spanning the gap. CDR3 size: 17 residues. This chain's CDR3 is CASSPSPSRATNEKLFF. The CDR3 bases are TGTGCCAGCAGCCCAAGCCCCTCCAGGGCGACTAATGAAAAACTGTTTTTT.

This clone was picked up one time. The chain couples TRBV19 to TRBJ1-5; 7 bases fit TRBD1. CDR3 length equals 18 residues. Germline V lookup: CDR1 LNHDA, CDR2 SQIVND (reference sequence). V dropped 6 bases and J dropped 0; count of bases not matched to a gene: 14. The CDR3 nucleotides read TGTGCCAGTAGCCCTGGGGGGATACAGGGGAATAGCAATCAGCCCCAGCATTTT. Translation gives CASSPGGIQGNSNQPQHF.

This chain joins TRBV18 and TRBJ2-6, with D perhaps TRBD1 (6 bases). The CDR3 loop spans 17 amino acids. The V and J ends lost 5 bases and 0 bases respectively, with 14 bases between them. CDR1 and CDR2 from the germline V gene are KGHSH and LQKENI. Written as DNA, the CDR3 is TGTGCCAGCTCAGGTGACAGGTCCGGCTCTGGGGCCAACGTCCTGACTTTC. Amino acid sequence: CASSGDRSGSGANVLTF.

The rearrangement links TRBV11-3 to TRBJ2-7, with D maybe TRBD1 (6 bases). The ends were cut back, 5 bases at V and 6 bases at J, with 14 bases in the middle. Germline loops: CDR1 SGHNT, CDR2 YENEEA. CDR3 length equals 13 residues. DNA of the CDR3: TGTGCCAGCAGCGTGAACAGGGTCGGCGAGCAGTACTTC. Protein: CASSVNRVGEQYF.

The V call is TRBV7-8, the J call TRBJ2-3, with 7 bases that match TRBD2. The CDR3 covers 17 residues. Germline V gene lookup returns CDR1 SGHVS and CDR2 FQNEAQ. V shed 5 bases, J shed 6 bases, and the junction held 17 bases outside the gene matches. The CDR3 here is CASSRRDRGLVADTQYF. The CDR3 coding sequence is TGTGCCAGCAGCCGAAGGGACCGCGGACTAGTGGCGGATACGCAGTATTTT.

With regard to this clone: The sample holds other DNA sequences that translate to the same CDR3. The chain recombines TRBV19 with TRBJ2-7, with TRBD1 identical over 7 bases. Germline loops: CDR1 LNHDA, CDR2 SQIVND (reference sequence). The CDR3 runs to 14 residues. Trimming took 4 bases from V and 2 from J; bases not matched to a gene: 5. The CDR3 reads CASSTRQGAYEQYF. CDR3 coding DNA: TGTGCCAGTAGTACACGGCAGGGGGCCTACGAGCAGTACTTC.